The entry that follows covers one T cell receptor (beta chain) sequence. The antigen it recognizes is unknown. Base qualities are not at hand, and no much larger clone is one base apart. The trial excluded patients who had a history of autoimmune disease or who were on systemic immunosuppression. In every dose cohort, peripheral blood was drawn for TCR sequencing at baseline, cycle 4 day 1, and cycle 7 day 1. Samples came from an open-label, multicenter, first-in-human phase I dose-escalation trial of ivuxolimab. Adults with locally advanced or metastatic melanoma, renal cell, hepatocellular, or head and neck squamous cell carcinoma were enrolled in the trial. Before TCR sequencing, CD4+ and CD8+ T cells were separately sorted from peripheral blood. This sample is part of a study of OX40 agonist ivuxolimab in advanced cancers. Turning to the overall study: Ivuxolimab was an agonistic, fully human IgG2 monoclonal antibody directed against OX40 (CD134), a costimulatory receptor. Patients were allowed to have had prior anti-PD-1, anti-PD-L1 or anti-CTLA-4 therapy, and 40% of the dose-escalation patients had been treated with checkpoint inhibitors. Intravenous ivuxolimab was administered to patients every 2 weeks at six dose levels: 0.01, 0.1, 0.3, 1.5, 3 and 10 mg/kg. The paper describes the monotherapy dose-escalation part (N of about 47 patients) of the phase I trial of ivuxolimab. Three dose-escalation patients achieved partial responses, one with hepatocellular carcinoma and two with cutaneous melanoma. In the dose-escalation cohort, 75% to 85% of patients were male, and the mean age was approximately 60 years with a range of roughly 23 to 79. Of the approximately 50 patients in dose escalation, about 20 had hepatocellular carcinoma, some 15 had melanoma, 9 had renal cell carcinoma and 9 had head and neck cancer. Peripheral TCRbeta sequencing was intended to test whether TCR sequence diversity was altered and clonal T-cell expansion was caused by ivuxolimab. The study at large found these results: Clonal expansion of both CD4+ and CD8+ blood T cells was observed from baseline to week 6 at doses 0.1 to 3.0 mg/kg. After ivuxolimab, more expanded clones were found on average in CD8+ T cells than in CD4+ T cells. Partial responders in the 0.1-3.0 mg/kg groups had among the lowest normalized peripheral clonal expansion, especially among CD8+ T cells. The antigen specificity of the clonally expanded peripheral T cells was not determined. Low levels of normalized T-cell clonal expansion were also seen in some patients who did not respond.

The germline V gene sets CDR1 to SGHDT and CDR2 to YYEEEE. After removal of 4 bases from V and 16 bases from J, the junction retains 12 bases not matched to a gene. The CDR3 runs 13 amino acids, cysteine and phenylalanine included. Just CDR3 DNA is preserved here, 39 bases in frame from base 1. Genomic DNA was extracted from sorted cells for sequencing of the TCRbeta CDR3 region. The immunoSEQ Assay was used to sequence the TCRbeta CDR3 regions. TCRdb re-hosts the immuneACCESS table, in-frame sequences only. Its copies lack some clones; in the studies checked, an unresolved V gene accounts for under half of them, and the cause for the rest is not known. The sample includes about 69,000 clones, with 85% to 95% observed a single time. Of the sample, 5.9% falls within the top ten clones.

The chain couples TRBV5-6 to TRBJ2-1; 9 nucleotides in the junction match TRBD2. The TCR comes from an adult with an advanced solid tumor such as melanoma, head and neck, liver or kidney cancer. Specimen: CD4+ or CD8+ T cells sorted from blood, collected in a trial of the OX40 agonist ivuxolimab. The CDR3: CASSRLLAGGCFF. The sequence in DNA is TGTGCCAGCAGCCGATTACTAGCGGGTGGATGTTTCTTC. Outside the CDR3, residues come from the reference TRBV5-6 and TRBJ2-1 proteins, so the full variable domain is: DAGVTQSPTHLIKTRGQQVTLRCSPKSGHDTVSWYQQALGQGPQFIFQYYEEEERQRGNFPDRFSGHQFPNYSSELNVNALLLGDSALYLCASSRLLAGGCFFGPGTRLTVL.